This record concerns one T cell receptor (beta chain) sequence. This sample was taken from a study of blood T cell repertoires in COVID-19. CDR1 and CDR2 from the germline V gene are LGHNA and YSLEER. The CDR3 has 16 residues. V was trimmed by 0 bases and J by 8 bases, leaving 17 bases between them. In the original analysis: By means of reference gene primer amplification, nucleated cell counts were estimated. The repertoire was sequenced with immunoSEQ multiplex PCR; TCRdb's copy has only in-frame clones and lacks some. V, J and clone size are those of that table, while D and trimming were read from the DNA. Of roughly 670,000 clones in the sample, over 80% were seen once.

The sequence derives from a woman between 18 and 30 years old with acute or convalescent COVID-19. The V gene is TRBV4-3, the J gene TRBJ2-1, with D perhaps matching TRBD2 (5 bases). Sequencing was done on a sample of peripheral blood. The CDR3 DNA reads as TGCGCCAGCAGCCAAGATTCTAGCCCCCTAGCCGATGAGCAGTTCTTC. Protein sequence: CASSQDSSPLADEQFF.